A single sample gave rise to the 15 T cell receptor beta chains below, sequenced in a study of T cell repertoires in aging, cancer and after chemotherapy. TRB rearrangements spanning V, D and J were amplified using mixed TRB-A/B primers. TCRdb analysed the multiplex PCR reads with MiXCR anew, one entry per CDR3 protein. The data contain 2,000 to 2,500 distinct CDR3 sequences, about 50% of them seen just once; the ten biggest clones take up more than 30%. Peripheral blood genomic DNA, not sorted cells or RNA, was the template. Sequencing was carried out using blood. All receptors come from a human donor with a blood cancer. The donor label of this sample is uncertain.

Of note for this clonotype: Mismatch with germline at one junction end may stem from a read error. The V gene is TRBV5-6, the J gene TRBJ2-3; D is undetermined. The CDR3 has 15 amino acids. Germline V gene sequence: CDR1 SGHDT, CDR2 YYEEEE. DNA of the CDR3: TGCGCCAGCAGCTTGCTCAACGCGAAGTCAGATACGCAGTATTTT. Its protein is CASSLLNAKSDTQYF.

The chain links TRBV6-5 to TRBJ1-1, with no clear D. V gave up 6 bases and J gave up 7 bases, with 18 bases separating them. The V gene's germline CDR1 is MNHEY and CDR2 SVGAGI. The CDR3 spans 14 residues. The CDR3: CASRQPPPGGEAFF. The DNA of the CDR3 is TGTGCCAGCAGACAACCCCCCCCCGGCGGTGAAGCTTTCTTT.

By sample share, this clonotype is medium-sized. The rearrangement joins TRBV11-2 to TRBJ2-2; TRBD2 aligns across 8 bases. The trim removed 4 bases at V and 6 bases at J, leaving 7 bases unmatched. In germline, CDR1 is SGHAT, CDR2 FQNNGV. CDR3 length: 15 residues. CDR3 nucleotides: TGTGCCAGCAGCTCACTAGCGGACTGGGCCGGGGAGCTGTTTTTT. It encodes CASSSLADWAGELFF.

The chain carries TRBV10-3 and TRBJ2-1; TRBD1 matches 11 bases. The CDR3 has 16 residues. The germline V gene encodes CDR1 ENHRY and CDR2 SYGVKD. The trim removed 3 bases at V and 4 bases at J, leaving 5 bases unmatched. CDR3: CAISDGTGGRYNEQFF. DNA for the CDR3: TGTGCCATCAGTGACGGGACAGGGGGGAGGTACAATGAGCAGTTCTTC.

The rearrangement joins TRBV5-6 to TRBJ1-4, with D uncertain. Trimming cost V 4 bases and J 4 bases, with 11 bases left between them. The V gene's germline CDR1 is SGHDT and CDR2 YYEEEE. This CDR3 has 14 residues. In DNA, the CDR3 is TGTGCCAGCAGCATGGGTCGAAGTAATGAAAAACTGTTTTTT. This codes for CASSMGRSNEKLFF.

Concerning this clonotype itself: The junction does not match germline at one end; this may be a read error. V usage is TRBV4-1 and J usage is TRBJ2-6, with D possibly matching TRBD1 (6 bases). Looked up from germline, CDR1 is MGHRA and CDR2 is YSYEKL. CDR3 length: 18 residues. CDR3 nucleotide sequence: TGCGCCAGCAACCAAGTACAGGGATTAGGCTCTGGGGCCAACGTCCTGACTTTC. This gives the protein CASNQVQGLGSGANVLTF.

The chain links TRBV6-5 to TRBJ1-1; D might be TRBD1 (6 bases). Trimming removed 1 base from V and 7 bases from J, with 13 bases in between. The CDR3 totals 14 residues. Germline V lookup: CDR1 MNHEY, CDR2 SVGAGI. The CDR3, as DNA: TGTGCCAGCAGTTACTTTCAGGGGCGAATTGAAGCTTTCTTT. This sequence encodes CASSYFQGRIEAFF.

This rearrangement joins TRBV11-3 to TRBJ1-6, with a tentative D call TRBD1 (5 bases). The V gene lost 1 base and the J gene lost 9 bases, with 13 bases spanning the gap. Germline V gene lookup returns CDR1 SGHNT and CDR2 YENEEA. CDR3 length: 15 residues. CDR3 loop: CASSLGDGTPSPLHF. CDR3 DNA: TGTGCCAGCAGCTTAGGGGACGGAACCCCTTCACCCCTCCACTTT.

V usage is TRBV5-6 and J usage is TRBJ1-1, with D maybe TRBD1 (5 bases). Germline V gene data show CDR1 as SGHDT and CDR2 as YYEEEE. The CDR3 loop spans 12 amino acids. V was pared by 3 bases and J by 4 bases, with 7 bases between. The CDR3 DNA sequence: TGTGCCAGCAGCTCGGGGACCACTGAAGCTTTCTTT. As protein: CASSSGTTEAFF.

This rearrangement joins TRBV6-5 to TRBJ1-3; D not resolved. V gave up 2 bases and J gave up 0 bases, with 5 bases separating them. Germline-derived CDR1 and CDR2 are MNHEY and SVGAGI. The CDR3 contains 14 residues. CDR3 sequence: CASSYGRSGNTIYF. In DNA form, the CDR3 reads TGTGCCAGCAGTTACGGCCGCTCTGGAAACACCATATATTTT.

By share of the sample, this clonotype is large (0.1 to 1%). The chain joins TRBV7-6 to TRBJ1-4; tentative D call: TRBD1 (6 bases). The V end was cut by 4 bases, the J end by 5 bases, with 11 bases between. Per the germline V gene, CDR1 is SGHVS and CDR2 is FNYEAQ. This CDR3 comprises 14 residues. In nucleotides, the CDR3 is TGTGCCAGCAGCTCCGGGACACAGAATGAAAAACTGTTTTTT. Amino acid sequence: CASSSGTQNEKLFF.

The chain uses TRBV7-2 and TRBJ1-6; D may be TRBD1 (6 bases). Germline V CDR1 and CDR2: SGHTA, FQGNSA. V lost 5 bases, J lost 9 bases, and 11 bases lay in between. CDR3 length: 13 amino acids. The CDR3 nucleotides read TGTGCCAGCAGCCTACAGGGCCCTTCACCCCTCCACTTT. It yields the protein CASSLQGPSPLHF.

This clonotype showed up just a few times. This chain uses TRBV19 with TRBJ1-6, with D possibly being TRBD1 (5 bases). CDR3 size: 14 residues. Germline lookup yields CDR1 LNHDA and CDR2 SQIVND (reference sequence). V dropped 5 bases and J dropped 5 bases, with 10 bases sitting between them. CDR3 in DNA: TGTGCCAGTAGTTGGGGGACTGATAATTCACCCCTCCACTTT. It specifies CASSWGTDNSPLHF. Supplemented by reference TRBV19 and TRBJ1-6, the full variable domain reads DGGITQSPKYLFRKEGQNVTLSCEQNLNHDAMYWYRQDPGQGLRLIYYSQIVNDFQKGDIAEGYSVSREKKESFPLTVTSAQKNPTAFYLCASSWGTDNSPLHFGNGTRLTVT.

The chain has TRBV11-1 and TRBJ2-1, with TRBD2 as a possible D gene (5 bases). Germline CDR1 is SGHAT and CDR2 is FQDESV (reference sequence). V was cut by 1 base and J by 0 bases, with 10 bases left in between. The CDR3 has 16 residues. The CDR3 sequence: CASSLGRVRSYNEQFF. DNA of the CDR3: TGTGCCAGCAGCTTAGGGCGGGTACGCTCCTACAATGAGCAGTTCTTC. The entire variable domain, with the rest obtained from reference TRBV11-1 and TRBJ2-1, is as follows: EAEVAQSPRYKITEKSQAVAFWCDPISGHATLYWYRQILGQGPELLVQFQDESVVDDSQLPKDRFSAERLKGVDSTLKIQPAELGDSAMYLCASSLGRVRSYNEQFFGPGTRLTVL.

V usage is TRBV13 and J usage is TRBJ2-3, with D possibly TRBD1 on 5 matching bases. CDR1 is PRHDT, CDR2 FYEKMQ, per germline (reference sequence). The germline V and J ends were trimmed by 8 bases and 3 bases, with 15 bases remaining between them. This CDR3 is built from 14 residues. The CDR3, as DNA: TGTGCCAGCCGCCGGTGGGGCTTGACAGATACGCAGTATTTT. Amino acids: CASRRWGLTDTQYF.